What follows describes a single T cell receptor (beta chain). The CDR3 totals 16 residues. Germline V CDR1 and CDR2: LNHDA, SQIVND (reference sequence). Trimming cost V 3 bases and J 0 bases; bases outside gene matches: 6. The record originates from a study of blood T cell repertoires in COVID-19. In the study overall: From the United States, Italy and Spain came samples of acute and convalescent COVID-19.

Original handling: Amplification from reference gene primers served as the basis for estimated nucleated cell counts. Sequencing used immunoSEQ multiplex PCR; TCRdb keeps in-frame clones, though not all of them. V and J calls and clone size are copied from that table; D and trimming were computed from the DNA. This table has some 220,000 clones, roughly four fifths appearing once. Donors were grouped by their self-reported clinical history. The sequence derives from a woman in her 40s with acute COVID-19. The chain uses TRBV19 and TRBJ1-2, with 8 bases that match TRBD1. The sample consisted of PBMCs or T cells enriched from blood (not recorded which). DNA of the CDR3: TGTGCCAGTAGTATCCAGGACAGGGCTTCTAACTATGGCTACACCTTC. Amino acids: CASSIQDRASNYGYTF.